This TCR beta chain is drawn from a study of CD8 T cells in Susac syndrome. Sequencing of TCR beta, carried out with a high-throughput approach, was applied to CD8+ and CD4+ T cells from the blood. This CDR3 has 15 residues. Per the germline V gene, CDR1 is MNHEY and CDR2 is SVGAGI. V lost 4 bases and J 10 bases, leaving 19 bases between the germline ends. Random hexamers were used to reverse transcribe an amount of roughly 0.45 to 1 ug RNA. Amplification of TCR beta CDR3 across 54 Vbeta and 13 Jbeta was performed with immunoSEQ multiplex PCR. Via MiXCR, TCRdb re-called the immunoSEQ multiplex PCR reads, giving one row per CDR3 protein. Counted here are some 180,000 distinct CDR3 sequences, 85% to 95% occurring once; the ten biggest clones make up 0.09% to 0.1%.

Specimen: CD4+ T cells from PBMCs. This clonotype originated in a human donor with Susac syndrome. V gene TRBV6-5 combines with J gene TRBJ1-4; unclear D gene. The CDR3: CASSSDPDGSGKLFF. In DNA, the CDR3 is TGTGCCAGCAGTTCTGACCCGGACGGGTCCGGAAAACTGTTTTTT.